The T cell receptor beta chain under discussion was sequenced for a study of technical replicates of blood from a handful of donors. Repertoires were generated with immunoSEQ multiplex PCR, while TCRdb's copy carries only in-frame clones and drops some. Of 74,000 or so clones in the sample, 95% to 98% are singletons; the top ten hold roughly 0.35%. This CDR3 contains 12 residues. Germline lookup yields CDR1 SQVTM and CDR2 ANQGSEA. V lost 8 bases, J lost 1 base, and 10 bases lay in between. This clonotype originated in a human donor in good health. This chain joins TRBV29-1 and TRBJ2-3; D call uncertain. Input material: T cells isolated from PBMCs. DNA of the CDR3: TGCAGCTTTAGACTTGGCACAGATACGCAGTATTTT. Amino acid sequence: CSFRLGTDTQYF.